The 13 T cell receptor beta chains below were found in one sample sequenced in a study of B cell selection in AIRE deficiency. Conventional CD4 T cells were sorted as CD4+CD127+ cells. The assay was immunoSEQ multiplex PCR, and TCRdb's table has in-frame clones only and misses some. Here the sample spans about 25,000 clones, roughly 96% being singletons. Material for sequencing was CD4+CD127+ conventional T cells sorted from PBMCs. The receptors derive from a human donor in good health.

The chain employs TRBV6-6 and TRBJ2-7, with 7 nucleotides matching TRBD2. Germline CDR1 is MNHNY and CDR2 is SVGAGI (reference sequence). CDR3 length equals 15 residues. V lost 5 bases, J lost 0 bases, and 7 bases stayed unmatched. The CDR3 region is CASSGGGTVSYEQYF. CDR3 DNA: TGTGCCAGCAGTGGGGGAGGGACGGTCTCCTACGAGCAGTACTTC.

This chain links TRBV18 with TRBJ1-2, with D possibly matching TRBD1 (5 bases). The germline gives CDR1 KGHSH, CDR2 LQKENI. V lost 5 bases and J 1 base, leaving 5 bases between the germline ends. There are 12 residues in the CDR3. CDR3 bases: TGTGCCAGCTCAGACAGTAACTATGGCTACACCTTC. It codes for CASSDSNYGYTF.

The genes are TRBV5-5 and TRBJ1-5; TRBD1 is a possible D gene (5 bases). This CDR3 has 16 amino acids. Trimming left V 0 bases short and J 2 bases short, with 12 bases between. Germline-derived CDR1 and CDR2 are SGHKS and YYEKEE (reference sequence). DNA of the CDR3: TGTGCCAGCAGCTTGGCAGGGTTCAGTGGCAATCAGCCCCAGCATTTT. Encoded protein: CASSLAGFSGNQPQHF.

V is TRBV7-3 and J is TRBJ1-3, with D possibly matching TRBD1 (5 bases). Trimming left V 1 base short and J 0 bases short, with 10 bases between. Germline V gene lookup returns CDR1 SGHTA and CDR2 FQGTGA. There are 16 residues in the CDR3. CDR3 DNA: TGTGCCAGCAGCTTAAACGGGGGAAGCTCTGGAAACACCATATATTTT. Translating it yields CASSLNGGSSGNTIYF.

The chain uses TRBV29-1 and TRBJ2-3; D possibly uses TRBD1 or TRBD2 (5 bases each). CDR3 length: 11 amino acids. The germline V and J ends were trimmed by 4 bases and 6 bases, with 8 bases remaining between them. Germline V gene lookup returns CDR1 SQVTM and CDR2 ANQGSEA. The DNA of the CDR3 is TGCAGCGTTGGTGGGGGTGATACGCAGTATTTT. The encoded protein is CSVGGGDTQYF.

The genes are TRBV30 and TRBJ2-5; D remains unclear. The length of the CDR3 is 17 residues. Germline-derived CDR1 and CDR2 are GTSNPN and SVGIG (reference sequence). V dropped 5 bases and J dropped 7 bases, with 29 bases sitting between them. In nucleotides, the CDR3 is TGTGCCTGGGGAAAAGGCCTTGTGACCCCACCAAAGGGGACCCAGTACTTC. Residues: CAWGKGLVTPPKGTQYF.

This sequence joins TRBV4-1 and TRBJ2-5; TRBD2 matches at 8 bases. Trimming at V came to 0 bases and at J to 0 bases, leaving 6 bases not matched to a gene. The germline CDR1 and CDR2 sequences are MGHRA and YSYEKL. CDR3 length: 17 residues. The CDR3 spells CASSQDAVAGYQETQYF. For the CDR3, the DNA is TGCGCCAGCAGCCAAGACGCGGTAGCGGGGTACCAAGAGACCCAGTACTTC.

The chain is built from TRBV15 and TRBJ2-3, with 8 bases matching TRBD2. The CDR3 runs to 14 residues. V was clipped by 4 bases and J by 5 bases; unmatched bases: 5. The germline V gene encodes CDR1 LNHNV and CDR2 YYDKDF (reference sequence). The chain's CDR3 is CATSTGGGIDTQYF. CDR3 bases: TGTGCCACCAGCACGGGCGGGGGGATAGATACGCAGTATTTT.

The chain is built from TRBV11-3 and TRBJ2-1; no firm D call. The V end lost 0 bases, the J end lost 10 bases, and 7 bases lay between the germline ends. This CDR3 is built from 12 residues. CDR1 and CDR2 (germline): SGHNT, YENEEA. CDR3 amino acids: CASSLEWSEQFF. The CDR3 bases are TGTGCCAGCAGCTTAGAATGGAGCGAGCAGTTCTTC.

The chain links TRBV28 to TRBJ2-7; the D is unclear. This CDR3 is 13 amino acids long. Trimming removed 3 bases from V and 2 bases from J, with 8 bases in between. Germline CDR1 reads MDHEN; CDR2 reads SYDVKM. Written as DNA, the CDR3 is TGTGCCAGCAGTTTCCCACCAACCTACGAGCAGTACTTC. Translation gives CASSFPPTYEQYF.

The rearrangement joins TRBV20-1 to TRBJ2-7; D gene ambiguous. Per the germline V gene, CDR1 is DFQATT and CDR2 is SNEGSKA (reference sequence). The CDR3 runs 11 residues. CDR3 loop: CSAPNEVEQYF. For the CDR3, the DNA is TGCAGCGCCCCCAACGAGGTCGAGCAGTACTTC.

CDR3 loop: CASSPQRGGYNEQFF. For the CDR3, the DNA is TGTGCCAGCTCACCACAGCGGGGGGGTTACAATGAGCAGTTCTTC. V usage is TRBV18 and J usage is TRBJ2-1, with TRBD2 identical over 10 bases. J gave up 4 bases and V 1 base, and 1 base lay outside the gene matches. The CDR3 sequence is 15 residues long. Germline values: CDR1 KGHSH, CDR2 LQKENI.

The genes are TRBV6-5 and TRBJ2-7; 9 bases map to TRBD2. The CDR3 consists of 13 residues. The V segment lost 7 bases and the J segment 7 bases; nucleotides outside the gene matches: 8. Germline lookup yields CDR1 MNHEY and CDR2 SVGAGI. The CDR3 region is CASKAGGPWEQYF. The CDR3 nucleotides read TGTGCCAGCAAGGCGGGGGGGCCATGGGAGCAGTACTTC.